One sample yielded the 15 T cell receptor beta chains listed below, sequenced in a study of radiotherapy plus CTLA-4 blockade in lung cancer (dated by TCRdb to about 2018). Receptor amplification or capture employed the immunoSEQ multiplex PCR assay. In its TCRdb copy, this immuneACCESS table keeps in-frame sequences only and misses some clones. Where compared with another copy, unresolved V genes explain less than half of these, and the others have no known cause. The sample table contains 45,000 or so clones; only one count was recorded for around 76% of them. The top ten clonotypes cover 8.3% of the sample. Sequencing used peripheral blood, obtained from a patient treated with radiotherapy plus ipilimumab. These TCRs come from a human donor with non-small cell lung cancer who had stable disease on radiotherapy plus ipilimumab.

The rearrangement links TRBV7-3 to TRBJ2-3; perhaps TRBD2 as D (6 bases). The germline gives CDR1 SGHTA, CDR2 FQGTGA. This CDR3 has 13 amino acids. Trimming removed 2 bases from V and 6 bases from J, with 9 bases in between. CDR3 bases: TGTGCCAGCAGCTTAGGGGGGACCGATACGCAGTATTTT. Its translation: CASSLGGTDTQYF.

V usage is TRBV27 and J usage is TRBJ1-2; no firm D call. V lost 2 bases and J 3 bases, leaving 7 bases between the germline ends. Germline CDR1 MNHEY, CDR2 SMNVEV (reference sequence). The CDR3 sequence is 13 residues long. CDR3 nucleotides: TGTGCCAGCAGTTTAAGGCAGCACTATGGCTACACCTTC. Translating it yields CASSLRQHYGYTF.

The chain recombines TRBV4-3 with TRBJ2-3; D may match TRBD1 or TRBD2 (5 bases each). V shed 0 bases and J shed 3 bases, with 13 bases lying between them. The CDR3 consists of 16 residues. Germline V gene sequence: CDR1 LGHNA, CDR2 YSLEER. Here the CDR3 reads CASSQDEGFRTDTQYF. CDR3 in DNA: TGCGCCAGCAGCCAAGATGAGGGGTTTCGGACAGATACGCAGTATTTT.

This rearrangement joins TRBV10-3 to TRBJ2-2; 7 nucleotides agree with TRBD1. CDR1 and CDR2 from the germline V gene are ENHRY and SYGVKD. The length of the CDR3 is 14 residues. Trimming at V came to 7 bases and at J to 1 base, leaving 3 bases not matched to a gene. The DNA for the CDR3 is TGTGCCATCAATAGACAGGGGAACACCGGGGAGCTGTTTTTT. Translated: CAINRQGNTGELFF.

V and J are TRBV14 and TRBJ2-1, with 8 bases matching TRBD1. After removal of 3 bases from V and 9 bases from J, the junction contained 4 bases not matched to a gene. The CDR3 totals 13 residues. Germline V lookup: CDR1 SGHDN, CDR2 FVKESK. The CDR3 sequence is CASSHRTGTEQFF. The CDR3 DNA sequence: TGTGCCAGCAGCCATAGGACAGGGACTGAGCAGTTCTTC.

The chain recombines TRBV15 with TRBJ2-5; no clear D gene. Germline V gives CDR1 LNHNV, CDR2 YYDKDF (reference sequence). The ends were cut back, 0 bases at V and 9 bases at J, with 8 bases in the middle. This CDR3 contains 12 residues. For the CDR3, the DNA is TGTGCCACCAGCAGAGATAGGAGTTCCCAGTACTTC. Encoded protein: CATSRDRSSQYF. The full variable domain, its missing parts supplied by reference TRBV15 and TRBJ2-5, is DAMVIQNPRYQVTQFGKPVTLSCSQTLNHNVMYWYQQKSSQAPKLLFHYYDKDFNNEADTPDNFQSRRPNTSFCFLDIRSPGLGDTAMYLCATSRDRSSQYFGPGTRLLVL.

This chain joins TRBV19 and TRBJ2-1; the D gene is possibly TRBD2 (5 bases). Trimming removed 3 bases from V and 4 bases from J, with 10 bases in between. The CDR3 runs 14 residues. Germline loops: CDR1 LNHDA, CDR2 SQIVND (reference sequence). The CDR3 loop is CASSMPSRYNEQFF. The CDR3 region has the DNA TGTGCCAGTAGTATGCCTAGCCGGTACAATGAGCAGTTCTTC.

The rearrangement links TRBV5-1 to TRBJ2-2; D may be TRBD2 (8 bases). CDR1 is SGHRS, CDR2 YFSETQ, per germline. With 4 bases removed from V and 2 bases from J, the gap between germline ends came to 18 bases. The CDR3 covers 17 residues. The CDR3 DNA reads TGCGCCAGCAGCCGGGGGGGCACAGGGGCCAACACCGGGGAGCTGTTTTTT. Translated: CASSRGGTGANTGELFF.

This sequence joins TRBV19 and TRBJ1-1, with D perhaps TRBD1 (6 bases). Trimming pared 5 bases from V and 7 bases from J, leaving 14 bases between. The V gene's germline CDR1 is LNHDA and CDR2 SQIVND (reference sequence). This CDR3 is built from 13 residues. CDR3 region: CASSARGESEAFF. The CDR3 bases are TGTGCCAGTAGTGCAAGGGGGGAAAGTGAAGCTTTCTTT.

This chain joins TRBV14 and TRBJ1-6, with 7 positions matching TRBD1. V was clipped by 1 base and J by 10 bases; unmatched bases: 4. The germline CDR1 and CDR2 sequences are SGHDN and FVKESK. CDR3 length: 14 residues. The chain's CDR3 is CASSQGGRGSPLHF. DNA for the CDR3: TGTGCCAGCAGCCAAGGCGGCAGGGGGTCACCCCTCCACTTT.

The rearrangement joins TRBV5-1 to TRBJ1-2; D is undetermined. CDR3 length: 14 amino acids. The V gene's germline CDR1 is SGHRS and CDR2 YFSETQ. Trimming removed 1 base from V and 8 bases from J, with 15 bases in between. DNA for the CDR3: TGCGCCAGCAGCTTGTTAGGTGATCACAGCGGCTACACCTTC. It codes for CASSLLGDHSGYTF. The full variable domain, its missing parts supplied by reference TRBV5-1 and TRBJ1-2, is KAGVTQTPRYLIKTRGQQVTLSCSPISGHRSVSWYQQTPGQGLQFLFEYFSETQRNKGNFPGRFSGRQFSNSRSEMNVSTLELGDSALYLCASSLLGDHSGYTFGSGTRLTVV.

The V call is TRBV7-2, the J call TRBJ2-7; TRBD2 is a possible D gene (5 bases). The CDR3 extends over 15 amino acids. The germline V gene has CDR1 SGHTA and CDR2 FQGNSA. Trimming took off 1 base at V and 3 bases at J, with 13 bases between the two ends. The CDR3 loop is CASSLVGQEVYEQYF. The CDR3 nucleotides are TGTGCCAGCAGCTTAGTGGGTCAGGAGGTCTACGAGCAGTACTTC.

The V gene is TRBV18, the J gene TRBJ1-3; D uncertain. Trimming cost V 0 bases and J 0 bases, with 9 bases left between them. Germline V gene sequence: CDR1 KGHSH, CDR2 LQKENI. CDR3 length: 16 residues. CDR3 DNA sequence: TGTGCCAGCTCACCACCGGCCGGTGGCTCTGGAAACACCATATATTTT. It yields the protein CASSPPAGGSGNTIYF. The full variable domain, completed using reference TRBV18 and TRBJ1-3, is NAGVMQNPRHLVRRRGQEARLRCSPMKGHSHVYWYRQLPEEGLKFMVYLQKENIIDESGMPKERFSAEFPKEGPSILRIQQVVRGDSAAYFCASSPPAGGSGNTIYFGEGSWLTVV.

As regards this clone: Within the sample, other DNA sequences also encode this same CDR3. This chain uses TRBV7-9 with TRBJ1-2; TRBD1 is a possible D gene (6 bases). The CDR3 totals 17 residues. The germline CDR1 and CDR2 sequences are SEHNR and FQNEAQ (reference sequence). V lost 2 bases to trimming and J lost 0 bases, with 16 bases between them. The DNA of the CDR3 is TGTGCCAGCAGCTTATTTACAGGGCCCCAAGCTAACTATGGCTACACCTTC. It is translated as CASSLFTGPQANYGYTF.

The CDR3 spells CASSLYSGYRGNQPQHF. The CDR3 DNA reads TGTGCCAGCAGCTTGTACTCGGGTTACCGGGGGAATCAGCCCCAGCATTTT. This chain uses TRBV5-6 with TRBJ1-5; possible D gene TRBD1, 5 bases. Germline V gene sequence: CDR1 SGHDT, CDR2 YYEEEE. Trimming removed 1 base at V and 4 bases at J, with 18 bases between. The CDR3 spans 17 residues.